This T cell receptor beta chain was documented in a study of shared clonotypes between healthy human individuals. Several immunoSEQ 96-well plates shared each subset's DNA, each plate a replicate. TCRdb's copy holds only in-frame clones and misses some; the assay was immunoSEQ multiplex PCR. Among over a million clones, about 84% were seen once, and the ten largest hold 0.5% to 0.6%. Germline CDR1 reads GTSNPN; CDR2 reads SVGIG (reference sequence). There are 17 residues in the CDR3. V dropped 2 bases and J dropped 11; count of bases not matched to a gene: 20. The sequence was collected from a man younger than 35 in good health. Some clones in this sample may be carry-over from other donors' samples. The V call is TRBV30, the J call TRBJ1-2, with 10 nucleotides matching TRBD1. Sequenced input: memory CD4+ T cells from PBMCs. Subset given: CD45RA-negative fraction. CDR3 amino acids: CAWSPTGTGVIGIGYTF. CDR3 in DNA: TGTGCCTGGAGTCCGACCGGGACAGGGGTCATTGGTATAGGGTACACCTTC.